The 29 T cell receptor beta chains presented below share a single source sample, sequenced in a study of cytomegalovirus exposure and HLA in healthy donors. It was with 60 Vbeta and 13 Jbeta primers that the PCR ran. Data came from immunoSEQ multiplex PCR; TCRdb stores just in-frame clones and leaves some out. The data show about 70,000 clones, 74% seen once. Specimen: PBMCs. These receptors all stem from a woman aged 55-75 years in good health and CMV-seropositive.

A note on this clone: One end of the junction fails to match germline, which may point to a read error. V is TRBV7-7 and J is TRBJ2-3, with 8 positions matching TRBD2. This CDR3 contains 16 residues. The germline gives CDR1 SSHAT, CDR2 FNYEAQ (reference sequence). CDR3 DNA sequence: TGTGCTAGCAGCCCCAGTCCCAGCGGGAGCGCAGATACGCAGTATTTT. Translation: CASSPSPSGSADTQYF.

J is TRBJ2-7 and V is TRBV5-6; the match to TRBD1 covers 7 bases. Germline V gene lookup returns CDR1 SGHDT and CDR2 YYEEEE. V was clipped by 3 bases and J by 3 bases; unmatched bases: 9. This CDR3 contains 15 residues. CDR3 amino acids: CASSWTGTAGYEQYF. The CDR3 DNA reads TGTGCCAGCAGCTGGACCGGGACAGCCGGCTACGAGCAGTACTTC.

The chain employs TRBV10-3 and TRBJ2-3; 14 nucleotides line up with TRBD2. The CDR3 is 15 residues long. The trim removed 10 bases at V and 5 bases at J, leaving 8 bases unmatched. Germline-derived CDR1 and CDR2 are ENHRY and SYGVKD. The CDR3 DNA reads as TGTGCCACGAGGACTAGCGGGGGGCCAAGAGATACGCAGTATTTT. Amino acids: CATRTSGGPRDTQYF.

This clone was counted between two and nine times. This chain links TRBV6-1 with TRBJ1-5; possibly TRBD1 for D (6 bases). CDR1 MNHNS and CDR2 SASEGT come from the germline V gene. Trimming cost V 2 bases and J 8 bases, with 19 bases left between them. There are 16 residues in the CDR3. CDR3 nucleotides: TGTGCCAGCAGTGAATTGGCGGTAAGGGGGTGGGAGCCCCAGCATTTT. Its protein product is CASSELAVRGWEPQHF.

This chain links TRBV6-5 with TRBJ1-4; weak D call: TRBD1 (5 bases). CDR3 length: 15 residues. CDR1 is MNHEY and CDR2 is SVGAGI in the germline V gene. Trimming cost V 0 bases and J 7 bases, with 12 bases left between them. CDR3 protein: CASSYSGGEGEKLFF. The CDR3 DNA follows: TGTGCCAGCAGTTACTCGGGAGGGGAGGGTGAAAAACTGTTTTTT.

Note on this clone: The junction does not match germline at one end; this may be a read error. This rearrangement joins TRBV4-1 to TRBJ2-1, with 13 bases matching TRBD2. This CDR3 region has 15 residues. Looked up from germline, CDR1 is MGHRA and CDR2 is YSYEKL. CDR3 protein: CASSQDQGLAGPGIF. CDR3 DNA: TGCGCCAGCAGCCAGGACCAGGGACTAGCGGGGCCCGGTATCTTC.

Details on this clone: Sequence at one end of the junction differs from germline and may be a read error. Other DNA variants within this sample encode the same CDR3. The rearrangement joins TRBV10-3 to TRBJ2-7, with 7 bases matching TRBD2. The CDR3 is made up of 16 amino acids. CDR1 ENHRY and CDR2 SYGVKD come from the germline V gene. The CDR3 DNA is TGCGCCATCAGTGAGTCACCGGGGGGTTTCTCCTACGAGCAGTACTTC. It specifies CAISESPGGFSYEQYF.

The chain is built from TRBV6-5 and TRBJ2-7; D perhaps matches TRBD2 (6 bases). Germline V gives CDR1 MNHEY, CDR2 SVGAGI. V lost 4 bases to trimming and J lost 4 bases, with 14 bases between them. This CDR3 has 14 residues. The CDR3 reads CASSLEGGPYEQYF. The CDR3 coding sequence is TGTGCCAGCAGTTTAGAGGGAGGACCTTACGAGCAGTACTTC.

The chain carries TRBV18 and TRBJ2-7; no firm D call. V lost 3 bases and J lost 3, with 12 bases in between. Germline CDR1 KGHSH, CDR2 LQKENI. The CDR3 spans 14 residues. The CDR3 nucleotides are TGTGCCAGCTCACCCACGTTCCAGAACTACGAGCAGTACTTC. Its translation: CASSPTFQNYEQYF.

The chain is built from TRBV25-1 and TRBJ2-2, with a weak D call TRBD2 (5 bases). There are 13 residues in the CDR3. V was cut by 6 bases and J by 6 bases, with 11 bases left in between. Germline loops: CDR1 MGHDK, CDR2 SYGVNS. CDR3 in amino acids: CASRTREAGELFF. In nucleotides, the CDR3 is TGTGCCAGCAGAACTAGAGAGGCCGGGGAGCTGTTTTTT.

The chain has TRBV4-1 and TRBJ1-1; unclear D gene. CDR3 length: 15 amino acids. V was cut by 2 bases and J by 2 bases, with 12 bases left in between. CDR1 and CDR2 from the germline V gene are MGHRA and YSYEKL. CDR3 loop: CASSQFLLFNTEAFF. Here the CDR3 DNA reads TGCGCCAGCAGCCAATTTCTCCTTTTTAACACTGAAGCTTTCTTT.

This clone was seen a few times. The chain combines TRBV30 with TRBJ2-3; 12 bases are shared with TRBD2. CDR3 length equals 16 residues. The V segment lost 0 bases and the J segment 7 bases; nucleotides outside the gene matches: 8. Germline V gene data show CDR1 as GTSNPN and CDR2 as SVGIG (reference sequence). CDR3 DNA sequence: TGTGCCTGGAGTGTAATCCCTAGCGGGGGGGCGCATACGCAGTATTTT. Translating it yields CAWSVIPSGGAHTQYF.

V is TRBV11-2 and J is TRBJ2-7, with D uncertain. Per germline, CDR1 SGHAT and CDR2 FQNNGV. V was cut by 1 base and J by 6 bases, with 7 bases left in between. This CDR3 comprises 12 residues. In DNA form, the CDR3 reads TGTGCCAGCAGCTTAGGGGCCGGCGAGCAGTACTTC. Amino acid sequence: CASSLGAGEQYF.

Notes on this clone: Here the CDR3 omits its conserved ending phenylalanine or tryptophan, so a read error is the likely source. This chain connects TRBV13 to TRBJ1-4; 8 nucleotides agree with TRBD1. V shed 4 bases and J 5 bases; nucleotides not matched to a gene: 9. The CDR3 spans 16 residues. CDR1 and CDR2 (germline): PRHDT, FYEKMQ (reference sequence). CDR3 nucleotides: TGTGCCAGCAGCTCTGGACAGGGTGGTTGGAATGAAAAACTGTTTGTT. Translating gives CASSSGQGGWNEKLFV.

V gene TRBV5-4 combines with J gene TRBJ2-1; a possible D gene is TRBD2 (6 bases). V was cut by 4 bases and J by 2 bases, with 19 bases left in between. This CDR3 has 17 residues. Germline CDR1 and CDR2: SGHNT and YYREEE (reference sequence). In DNA form, the CDR3 reads TGTGCCAGCAGCATAAATAGTGGGGGGACCCCCTACAATGAGCAGTTCTTC. It codes for CASSINSGGTPYNEQFF. The full variable domain, its missing parts supplied by reference TRBV5-4 and TRBJ2-1, is ETGVTQSPTHLIKTRGQQVTLRCSSQSGHNTVSWYQQALGQGPQFIFQYYREEENGRGNFPPRFSGLQFPNYSSELNVNALELDDSALYLCASSINSGGTPYNEQFFGPGTRLTVL.

The chain links TRBV6-1 to TRBJ1-1; D gene uncertain. The CDR3 contains 12 residues. Germline loops: CDR1 MNHNS, CDR2 SASEGT. Deletions cut 6 bases from V and 7 bases from J, with 12 bases between. CDR3: CASRQAGSEAFF. The DNA for the CDR3 is TGTGCCAGCAGACAAGCGGGCAGTGAAGCTTTCTTT.

The gene calls are TRBV29-1 and TRBJ2-5, with 8 positions matching TRBD1. The CDR3 extends over 12 amino acids. V gave up 4 bases and J gave up 5 bases; unmatched junction bases: 3. The germline gives CDR1 SQVTM, CDR2 ANQGSEA. In DNA, the CDR3 is TGCAGCGTTGGCAGGGGGCGGGAGACCCAGTACTTC. Translating gives CSVGRGRETQYF.

This clone showed up just a few times. The V and J genes are TRBV2 and TRBJ1-1; D unresolved. CDR3 length: 13 amino acids. Germline loops: CDR1 SNHLY, CDR2 FYNNEI. Trimming took off 8 bases at V and 3 bases at J, with 13 bases between the two ends. The CDR3 bases are TGTGCCAGCGGATCGGACGGGGACACTGAAGCTTTCTTT. Translation gives CASGSDGDTEAFF.

The chain employs TRBV29-1 and TRBJ2-7; TRBD2 agrees at 13 bases. This CDR3 has 14 residues. Trimming cost V 7 bases and J 2 bases; bases outside gene matches: 5. CDR1 SQVTM and CDR2 ANQGSEA come from the germline V gene. This chain's CDR3 is CSAGGTSGTYEQYF. The CDR3 DNA follows: TGCAGCGCTGGCGGGACTAGCGGGACCTACGAGCAGTACTTC.

V is TRBV21-1 and J is TRBJ2-6; TRBD2, the D gene given by the table, was not confirmed from the DNA. TRBV21-1 is listed as a pseudogene. The CDR3 has 18 amino acids. CDR3 DNA sequence: TGTGCCAGCAGCAATTCCCCGGGTCCCGGCTCTGGGGCCAACGTCCTGACTTTC. This encodes CASSNSPGPGSGANVLTF.

V gene TRBV29-1 combines with J gene TRBJ2-3, with D hard to call. The germline V gene encodes CDR1 SQVTM and CDR2 ANQGSEA. The CDR3 totals 13 residues. Trimming shortened V by 5 bases and J by 0 bases, and 9 bases separated the two germline ends. For the CDR3, the DNA is TGCAGCGTTCGGGTCGGAAGCACAGATACGCAGTATTTT. Translation gives CSVRVGSTDTQYF.

The chain has TRBV10-1 and TRBJ2-7; D perhaps matches TRBD2 (5 bases). The CDR3 runs to 16 residues. Between the trimmed V and J ends, which lost 3 bases and 1 base, there was a span of 16 bases. Germline V gives CDR1 WNHNN, CDR2 SYGVQD (reference sequence). The CDR3 DNA is TGCGCCAGCAGTGATTTGGGAACAAGAGGGTCCTACGAGCAGTACTTC. It yields the protein CASSDLGTRGSYEQYF.

The chain recombines TRBV5-4 with TRBJ2-7; D perhaps matches TRBD2 (7 bases). Between the trimmed V and J ends, which lost 4 bases and 2 bases, there was a span of 13 bases. CDR3 length equals 14 residues. CDR1 is SGHNT and CDR2 is YYREEE in the germline V gene (reference sequence). CDR3 sequence reads: CASSTGGTPYEQYF. Written as DNA, the CDR3 is TGTGCCAGCAGCACGGGGGGCACACCCTACGAGCAGTACTTC.

This clone was picked up one time. The chain couples TRBV7-2 to TRBJ2-7, with 10 bases fitting TRBD2. J lost 6 bases, V lost 5 bases, and 7 bases had no gene match. CDR3 length: 14 residues. From germline, CDR1 is SGHTA and CDR2 FQGNSA. The DNA for the CDR3 is TGTGCCAGCAGCCCGGGACTAGCGACGGGCGAGCAGTACTTC. It specifies CASSPGLATGEQYF.

This rearrangement joins TRBV5-4 to TRBJ2-6; D is uncertain. CDR1 SGHNT and CDR2 YYREEE come from the germline V gene (reference sequence). The CDR3 length is 15 residues. V was trimmed by 4 bases and J by 1 base, leaving 9 bases between them. CDR3 region: CASSPTVSGANVLTF. CDR3 nucleotide sequence: TGTGCCAGCAGCCCCACGGTGTCTGGGGCCAACGTCCTGACTTTC.

The chain joins TRBV11-2 to TRBJ1-1, with a weak D call TRBD1 (5 bases). Germline CDR1 and CDR2: SGHAT and FQNNGV. With 2 bases removed from V and 5 bases from J, the gap between germline ends came to 15 bases. The CDR3 runs 15 residues. CDR3 sequence reads: CASSLSLGGGTEAFF. The DNA of the CDR3 is TGTGCCAGCAGCTTAAGTCTGGGGGGAGGAACTGAAGCTTTCTTT.

V gene TRBV27 combines with J gene TRBJ1-5; D call uncertain. The CDR3 has 13 amino acids. With 6 bases removed from V and 6 bases from J, the gap between germline ends came to 12 bases. CDR1 MNHEY and CDR2 SMNVEV come from the germline V gene (reference sequence). CDR3 region: CASRNQVGQPQHF. Here the CDR3 DNA reads TGTGCCAGCAGGAACCAGGTCGGTCAGCCCCAGCATTTT.

The genes are TRBV29-1 and TRBJ2-3; TRBD2 might be the D (5 bases). This CDR3 is 13 amino acids long. The V and J ends lost 4 bases and 2 bases respectively, with 10 bases between them. Looked up from germline, CDR1 is SQVTM and CDR2 is ANQGSEA. CDR3 protein: CSVVSGNTDTQYF. The CDR3 coding sequence is TGCAGCGTTGTAAGCGGTAACACAGATACGCAGTATTTT.

This clone was picked up a small number of times. The chain recombines TRBV6-5 with TRBJ1-1, with D possibly TRBD1 on 5 matching bases. Germline-derived CDR1 and CDR2 are MNHEY and SVGAGI. The V and J ends lost 2 bases and 3 bases respectively, with 13 bases between them. There are 15 residues in the CDR3. The CDR3 spells CASSYGGVGDTEAFF. As DNA, the CDR3 is TGTGCCAGCAGTTACGGGGGGGTCGGGGACACTGAAGCTTTCTTT.